This T cell receptor (beta chain) was sequenced for a study of CDR3 diversity in severe acne. The CDR3 runs to 15 residues. CDR1 and CDR2 (germline): MNHNS, SASEGT. The ends were cut back, 2 bases at V and 0 bases at J, with 11 bases in the middle. TCRdb itself ran the PCR reads through MiXCR, one entry per CDR3 protein. The sample has roughly 100,000 distinct CDR3 sequences; roughly half are singletons. This clonotype was counted a single time. The material sequenced was blood. This chain connects TRBV6-1 to TRBJ2-7; D is undetermined. The origin of this receptor is a male donor with acne. CDR3: CASSEWEGYSYEQYF. The CDR3 DNA is TGTGCCAGCAGTGAATGGGAAGGATACTCCTACGAGCAGTACTTC.